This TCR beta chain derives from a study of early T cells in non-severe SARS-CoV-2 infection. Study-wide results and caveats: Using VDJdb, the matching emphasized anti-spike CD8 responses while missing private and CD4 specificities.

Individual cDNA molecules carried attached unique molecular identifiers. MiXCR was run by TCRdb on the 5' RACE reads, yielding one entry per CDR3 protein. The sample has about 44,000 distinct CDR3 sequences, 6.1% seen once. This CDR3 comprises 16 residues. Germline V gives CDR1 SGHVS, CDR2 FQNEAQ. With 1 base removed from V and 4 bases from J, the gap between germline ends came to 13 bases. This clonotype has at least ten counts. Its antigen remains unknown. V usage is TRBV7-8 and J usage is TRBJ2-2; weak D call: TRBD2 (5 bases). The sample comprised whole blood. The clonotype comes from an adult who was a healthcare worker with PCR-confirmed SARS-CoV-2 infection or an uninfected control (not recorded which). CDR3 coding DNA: TGTGCCAGCAGCTTAGGAGGTCCGGGGATCACCGGGGAGCTGTTTTTT. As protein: CASSLGGPGITGELFF.